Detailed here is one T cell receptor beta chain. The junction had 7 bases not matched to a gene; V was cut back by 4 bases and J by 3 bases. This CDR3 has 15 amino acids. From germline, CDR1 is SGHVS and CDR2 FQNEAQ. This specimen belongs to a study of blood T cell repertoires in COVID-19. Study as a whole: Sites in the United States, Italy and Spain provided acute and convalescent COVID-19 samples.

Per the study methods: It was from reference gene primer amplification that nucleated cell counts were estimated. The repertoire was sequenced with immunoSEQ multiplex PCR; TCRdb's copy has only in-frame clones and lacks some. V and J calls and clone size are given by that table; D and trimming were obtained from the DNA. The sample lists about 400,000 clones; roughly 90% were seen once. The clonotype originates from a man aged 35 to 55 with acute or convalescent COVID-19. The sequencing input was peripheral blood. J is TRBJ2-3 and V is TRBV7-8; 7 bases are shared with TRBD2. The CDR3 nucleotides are TGTGCCAGCAGCTCCGGGAGGCGGGAGACAGATACGCAGTATTTT. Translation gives CASSSGRRETDTQYF.